What follows are 8 T cell receptor beta chains derived from one specimen sequenced in a study of T cell clones after liver transplantation. The method was immunoSEQ multiplex PCR; TCRdb's version includes in-frame clones alone and lacks a portion of them. The top ten hold around 0.97% of the sample, which has 90,000 to 120,000 clones, around 86% seen once. The starting material was CD4+ T cells from blood, obtained before liver transplant. Source of these receptors: a human donor who received a liver transplant.

This sequence joins TRBV21-1 and TRBJ2-3. TRBV21-1 is an annotated pseudogene. The CDR3 consists of 16 residues. Here the CDR3 reads CASSPRPLSSTDTQYF. The CDR3 DNA reads as TGTGCCAGCAGTCCTCGGCCGTTATCCAGCACAGATACGCAGTATTTT.

The chain employs TRBV5-6 and TRBJ2-1; the D gene is possibly TRBD2 (5 bases). V was cut by 1 base and J by 7 bases, with 6 bases left in between. The germline CDR1 and CDR2 sequences are SGHDT and YYEEEE. The CDR3 length is 12 residues. The CDR3 reads CASSLPGNEQFF. CDR3 coding DNA: TGTGCCAGCAGCTTGCCGGGGAATGAGCAGTTCTTC. Complete variable domain (other parts from reference TRBV5-6 and TRBJ2-1): DAGVTQSPTHLIKTRGQQVTLRCSPKSGHDTVSWYQQALGQGPQFIFQYYEEEERQRGNFPDRFSGHQFPNYSSELNVNALLLGDSALYLCASSLPGNEQFFGPGTRLTVL.

The gene calls are TRBV4-3 and TRBJ2-1, with 7 bases identical to TRBD2. Germline V gene data show CDR1 as LGHNA and CDR2 as YSLEER. Germline trimming cut 3 bases from V and 5 bases from J; bases unmatched to any gene: 4. This CDR3 has 14 amino acids. CDR3 DNA: TGCGCCAGCAGCCAGGCGGGGGTGAACAATGAGCAGTTCTTC. Amino acid sequence: CASSQAGVNNEQFF.

V usage is TRBV7-8 and J usage is TRBJ1-1, with 9 nucleotides matching TRBD1. Germline loops: CDR1 SGHVS, CDR2 FQNEAQ. There are 19 residues in the CDR3. Losses at the gene ends were 5 bases for V and 3 bases for J; bases not matched to a gene: 19. The CDR3 region has the DNA TGTGCCAGCAGCCACTTCCCGGGACAGGGTCCCCCCCAGGACACTGAAGCTTTCTTT. Amino acids: CASSHFPGQGPPQDTEAFF.

There are a few counts of this clone. The rearrangement links TRBV4-2 to TRBJ1-1; 7 nucleotides match TRBD1. Germline V CDR1 and CDR2: LGHNA, YNFKEQ. The CDR3 extends over 19 amino acids. Losses at the gene ends were 2 bases for V and 2 bases for J; bases not matched to a gene: 17. The CDR3 coding sequence is TGTGCCAGCAGCCAAACCGTGACAGGGATCCTCACTCCTAACACTGAAGCTTTCTTT. Translating gives CASSQTVTGILTPNTEAFF.

This chain links TRBV19 with TRBJ2-1; the D gene is possibly TRBD2 (5 bases). The CDR3 totals 15 residues. CDR1 and CDR2 from the germline V gene are LNHDA and SQIVND (reference sequence). V lost 0 bases to trimming and J lost 10 bases, with 16 bases between them. The CDR3 sequence is CASSIDYKREREQFF. As DNA, the CDR3 is TGTGCCAGTAGTATAGATTATAAAAGGGAGCGGGAGCAGTTCTTC.

The table lists this clone with a count of one. The V gene is TRBV6-1, the J gene TRBJ2-1; 13 positions agree with TRBD2. Losses at the gene ends were 6 bases for V and 2 bases for J; bases not matched to a gene: 1. Germline assignment: CDR1 MNHNS and CDR2 SASEGT. This CDR3 is built from 15 residues. Here the CDR3 DNA reads TGTGCCAGCAGGGGACTAGCGGGAACCTACAATGAGCAGTTCTTC. This codes for CASRGLAGTYNEQFF.

The CDR3 DNA sequence: TGTGCCAGCAGCCAAGATCTAGCGGGGGTTCGCACAGATACGCAGTATTTT. Translated, it gives CASSQDLAGVRTDTQYF. V and J are TRBV14 and TRBJ2-3, with TRBD2 matching 10 bases. The V and J ends lost 0 bases and 1 base, in that order; junction bases with no gene match: 4. The CDR3 runs 17 residues. Germline V gene lookup returns CDR1 SGHDN and CDR2 FVKESK.